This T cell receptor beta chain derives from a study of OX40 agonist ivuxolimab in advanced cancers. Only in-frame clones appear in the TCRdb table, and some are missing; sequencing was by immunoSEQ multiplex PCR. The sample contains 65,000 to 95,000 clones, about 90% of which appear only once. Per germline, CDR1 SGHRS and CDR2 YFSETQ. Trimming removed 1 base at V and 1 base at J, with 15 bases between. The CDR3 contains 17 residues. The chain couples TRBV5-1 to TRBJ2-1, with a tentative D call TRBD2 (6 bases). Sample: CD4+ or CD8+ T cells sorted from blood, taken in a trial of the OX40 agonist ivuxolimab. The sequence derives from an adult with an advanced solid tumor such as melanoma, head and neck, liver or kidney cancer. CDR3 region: CASSLLTSTTSYNEQFF. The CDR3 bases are TGCGCCAGCAGCTTGTTGACTAGTACTACGTCCTACAATGAGCAGTTCTTC.